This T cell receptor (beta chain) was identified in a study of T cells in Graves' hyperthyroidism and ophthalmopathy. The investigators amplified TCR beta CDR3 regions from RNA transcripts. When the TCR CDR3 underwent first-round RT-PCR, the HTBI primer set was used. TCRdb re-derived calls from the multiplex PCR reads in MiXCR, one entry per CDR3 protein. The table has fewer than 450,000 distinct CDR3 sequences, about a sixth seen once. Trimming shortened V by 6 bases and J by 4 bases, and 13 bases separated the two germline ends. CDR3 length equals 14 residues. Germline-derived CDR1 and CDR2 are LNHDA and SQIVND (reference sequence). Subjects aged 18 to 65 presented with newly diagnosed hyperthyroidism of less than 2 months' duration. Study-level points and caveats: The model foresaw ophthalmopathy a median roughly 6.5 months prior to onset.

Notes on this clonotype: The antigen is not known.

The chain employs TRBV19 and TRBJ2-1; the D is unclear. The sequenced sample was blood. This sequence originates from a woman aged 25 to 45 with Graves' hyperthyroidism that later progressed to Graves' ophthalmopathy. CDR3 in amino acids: CASSVMNGYNEQFF. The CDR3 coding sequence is TGTGCCAGTAGCGTGATGAACGGGTACAATGAGCAGTTCTTC.